Listed below are T cell receptor beta chains from one sample, sequenced in a study of cytomegalovirus exposure and HLA in healthy donors. Generated by immunoSEQ multiplex PCR, the TCRdb table keeps only in-frame clones and is missing some. The table has around 170,000 clones, approximately 84% seen once. Sequenced sample: PBMCs. These receptors originate from a boy aged 2 to 10 in good health and CMV-seronegative. Both conserved end residues are trimmed from each CDR3.

j_call v_call cdr3_aa
TRBJ2-1 TRBV29-1 SVEAVLAASGRYLQF
TRBJ1-1 TRBV5-1 ASSLVATEAF
TRBJ2-2 TRBV18 ASSPRQGDGELF
TRBJ2-1 TRBV7-3 ASSLAGAYNEQF
TRBJ2-3 TRBV15 ATSRDRGSTDTQY
TRBJ2-1 TRBV5-1 ASNMGRTGVDEQF
TRBJ2-7 TRBV5-1 ASSVTSGSPYEQY
TRBJ1-1 TRBV19 ASSLRDSDYTEAF
- TRBV10-3 AISESMVYYEQY
TRBJ2-7 TRBV7-9 ASSLWDRSYEQY
TRBJ1-2 TRBV2 ASSVRDIYGYT
TRBJ1-4 TRBV4-1 ASSQEGLFNEKLF
TRBJ1-6 TRBV28 ASRNRGNSPLH
TRBJ1-5 TRBV28 ASGRGGRVDQPQH
TRBJ1-2 TRBV2 ASNWDRGRYGYT
TRBJ2-7 TRBV11-2 ASSLTGTGGYEQY
TRBJ1-4 TRBV19 ATGRGTATNEKLF
TRBJ2-1 TRBV28 ASRTGAYNEQF
TRBJ2-7 TRBV28 ASSSPGQSYEQY
TRBJ1-1 TRBV4-2 ASSQVPRVRTEAF
TRBJ1-5 TRBV19 ASSIGGGSQPQH
TRBJ2-7 TRBV14 ASSQETHGVYEQY
TRBJ1-1 TRBV6-1 ASSVKGTVAF
TRBJ1-3 TRBV6-5 ASRDRDRGNTIY
TRBJ2-3 TRBV2 ASRERFSTDTQY
TRBJ1-1 TRBV28 ASSEGQVNTEAF
TRBJ2-1 TRBV19 ASSISRGGYYNEQF
TRBJ2-3 TRBV14 ASSQATGFTDTQY
TRBJ2-7 TRBV28 ASSATGVSSYEQY
TRBJ2-3 TRBV28 ASSLVGTGSTDTQY
TRBJ2-5 TRBV4-2 ASSQVRGQGIETQY
TRBJ2-5 TRBV27 ASTGQGAQETQY
TRBJ2-3 TRBV19 ASSIDRRRNLVGTDTQY
- TRBV4-1 ASSQGGGSDYEQY
TRBJ2-7 TRBV29-1 SVDLGQGGEQY
TRBJ1-3 TRBV11-2 ASSFLGGFSGNTIY
TRBJ2-3 TRBV7-9 ASSQGLAGADTQY